The T cell receptor (beta chain) under discussion was sequenced for a study of blood T cell repertoires in COVID-19. Overall study: Nucleic acid was either cDNA or gDNA, and it came from T cells, B-cell-depleted T cells, or PBMCs.

J lost 6 bases, V lost 0 bases, and 5 bases had no gene match. Germline lookup yields CDR1 SGHRS and CDR2 YFSETQ. The CDR3 runs to 16 residues. Original handling: The authors estimated nucleated cell counts from reference gene primer amplification. The assay was immunoSEQ multiplex PCR, and TCRdb's table has in-frame clones only and misses some. V and J calls and clone size are given by that table; D and trimming were obtained from the DNA. The data show 130,000 to 150,000 clones, roughly 84% seen once. The V and J genes are TRBV5-1 and TRBJ2-2; 10 bases agree with TRBD2. The TCR comes from a human donor in a cohort sampled during active COVID-19. The sequenced material came from peripheral blood. This CDR3 reads CASSLGGLAVPGELFF. The CDR3 region has the DNA TGCGCCAGCAGCTTGGGTGGACTAGCGGTCCCCGGGGAGCTGTTTTTT.